The entry below describes one T cell receptor beta chain. The sample originates from a study of blood T cell repertoires in COVID-19. Turning to the study itself: Acute and convalescent COVID-19 specimens originated in the United States, Italy and Spain. Sources were T cells, B-cell-depleted T cells, or PBMCs; the material itself was cDNA or gDNA.

Authors' methods: Amplification of reference gene primers was used by the study to estimate nucleated cell counts. Profiled with immunoSEQ multiplex PCR; TCRdb holds only in-frame clones, not every one. D and trimming come from the DNA, and the V and J calls and clone size come from that table. The sample includes some 130,000 clones, 90% of them seen just once. Germline CDR1 and CDR2: SGHAT and FQDESV (reference sequence). V gave up 1 base and J gave up 1 base, with 4 bases separating them. The CDR3 runs 13 residues. The Seattle patients, enrolled during active infection, were followed longitudinally.

The TCR sequence derives from a man aged 55 to 70 with COVID-19, enrolled during active disease. Sequencing input: peripheral blood. This chain links TRBV11-1 with TRBJ1-1; D not certain. The CDR3 reads CASSLDRNTEAFF. The DNA of the CDR3 is TGTGCCAGCAGCTTAGACAGGAACACTGAAGCTTTCTTT.